This TCR beta chain stems from a study of T cells in narcolepsy. The CDR3 consists of 13 residues. Germline assignment: CDR1 GTSNPN and CDR2 SVGIG (reference sequence). Trimming pared 1 base from V and 7 bases from J, leaving 10 bases between. Note on this clone: Antigen: not known.

Sequencing was performed with immunoSEQ multiplex PCR; in TCRdb, only in-frame clones are kept and a portion is missing. The sample records over 20,000 clones, about 91% being singletons. Whole-study findings and limits: Autoreactive clonotypes reportedly recurred in blood of same and different patients, not controls.

V is TRBV30 and J is TRBJ1-4, with D possibly TRBD1 on 5 matching bases. Sequences were obtained from CD45RA- memory CD4+ T cells from PBMCs. This TCR came from a human donor with narcolepsy. The DNA for the CDR3 is TGTGCCTGGAGTGGGGGGTCTGGTGAAAAACTGTTTTTT. The encoded protein is CAWSGGSGEKLFF. Variable domain in full (rest from reference TRBV30 and TRBJ1-4): SQTIHQWPATLVQPVGSPLSLECTVEGTSNPNLYWYRQAAGRGLQLLFYSVGIGQISSEVPQNLSASRPQDRQFILSSKKLLLSDSGFYLCAWSGGSGEKLFFGSGTQLSVL.